Listed here are 21 T cell receptor beta chains from one sample, sequenced in a study of T cells expressing NK-cell markers. With the 5' RACE reads reprocessed, TCRdb shows one record per CDR3 protein and no DNA. The sample totals more than 250,000 distinct CDR3 sequences; its top ten clones hold 0.39%. The sequenced sample was blood T cells: a sorted CD56 or NKG2C T cell subset, CD4+ or CD8+ T cells, or bulk PBMC T cells (not recorded which). These receptors originate from a man aged 18-30 years in good health.

The chain recombines TRBV3-1 with TRBJ1-6; TCRdb returns TRBD1, unconfirmable since there is no DNA. CDR3 length equals 13 residues. Germline values: CDR1 LGHDT, CDR2 YNNKEL (reference sequence). CDR3 protein: CATGGGGNSPLHF. The entire variable domain, with the rest obtained from reference TRBV3-1 and TRBJ1-6, is as follows: DTAVSQTPKYLVTQMGNDKSIKCEQNLGHDTMYWYKQDSKKFLKIMFSYNNKELIINETVPNRFSPKSPDKAHLNLHINSLELGDSAVYFCATGGGGNSPLHFGNGTRLTVT.

The V gene is TRBV5-1, the J gene TRBJ2-5; TCRdb names TRBD2, which stays unverified in the absence of DNA. Germline assignment: CDR1 SGHRS and CDR2 YFSETQ. The CDR3 covers 12 residues. This CDR3 is CASFSGRETQYF.

V is TRBV30 and J is TRBJ1-1. Germline lookup yields CDR1 GTSNPN and CDR2 SVGIG (reference sequence). This CDR3 contains 13 residues. The CDR3 loop reads CAWKAGGGTEAFF.

This chain links TRBV29-1 with TRBJ2-3. Germline-derived CDR1 and CDR2 are SQVTM and ANQGSEA. This CDR3 is 11 amino acids long. CDR3 protein: CSVADIDTQYF.

V and J are TRBV4-2 and TRBJ2-2. The CDR3 contains 16 residues. CDR1 is LGHNA, CDR2 YNFKEQ, per germline. CDR3 amino acids: CASSQVRGVNTGELFF.

The chain uses TRBV28 and TRBJ2-5. Germline CDR1 and CDR2: MDHEN and SYDVKM. CDR3 size: 12 residues. CDR3 amino acids: CATRLSQETQYF.

The rearrangement links TRBV12-3 or TRBV12-4 to TRBJ2-1; without DNA, the TCRdb call of TRBD1 cannot be checked. The CDR3 covers 14 residues. Here the CDR3 reads CASSPPDRWGEQFF.

The chain is built from TRBV29-1 and TRBJ1-1. Germline CDR1 and CDR2: SQVTM and ANQGSEA. This CDR3 region has 11 residues. This chain's CDR3 is CSVWVGTDAFF.

This sequence joins TRBV5-1 and TRBJ2-2; TCRdb names TRBD2, which stays unverified in the absence of DNA. The germline V gene has CDR1 SGHRS and CDR2 YFSETQ. The CDR3 covers 18 residues. The CDR3 protein is CASSLQAAGGLNTGELFF.

The CDR3 sequence is CASSRDAYQETQYF. The chain is built from TRBV5-4 and TRBJ2-5. CDR1 is SGHNT, CDR2 YYREEE, per germline (reference sequence). The CDR3 contains 14 residues.

The chain carries TRBV28 and TRBJ2-7; TCRdb proposes TRBD1, but this gene call is untestable without DNA. Germline assignment: CDR1 MDHEN and CDR2 SYDVKM. This CDR3 comprises 14 residues. CDR3 loop: CASSSGTGIYEQYF.

V gene TRBV5-6 combines with J gene TRBJ2-5; TCRdb proposes TRBD1, but this gene call is untestable without DNA. The CDR3 totals 14 residues. In germline, CDR1 is SGHDT, CDR2 YYEEEE. CDR3 region: CASSPMDRAETQYF.

The chain links TRBV9 to TRBJ2-2; TCRdb proposes TRBD2, but this gene call is untestable without DNA. Germline values: CDR1 SGDLS, CDR2 YYNGEE. The CDR3 length is 14 residues. This chain's CDR3 is CASTGLAGAGELFF.

This chain links TRBV20-1 with TRBJ2-5; lacking DNA, the TRBD1 call made by TCRdb goes unchecked. The CDR3 totals 15 residues. Germline V gives CDR1 DFQATT, CDR2 SNEGSKA (reference sequence). Here the CDR3 reads CSATIGTGRPETQYF.

This chain connects TRBV20-1 to TRBJ2-5; without DNA, the TCRdb call of TRBD2 cannot be checked. CDR3 length: 15 residues. Per germline, CDR1 DFQATT and CDR2 SNEGSKA (reference sequence). CDR3 protein: CSAIPSLGDVETQYF.

This chain's CDR3 is CASSYYRGPMGEQFF. The V gene is TRBV6-2 or TRBV6-3, the J gene TRBJ2-1; the TCRdb call, TRBD2, lacks DNA for checking. CDR1 and CDR2 (germline): MNHEY, SVGEGT. There are 15 residues in the CDR3.

CDR3 region: CSVALGANTEAFF. The chain has TRBV29-1 and TRBJ1-1; absent DNA, TCRdb's TRBD1 call cannot be checked. The CDR3 sequence is 13 residues long. CDR1 and CDR2 from the germline V gene are SQVTM and ANQGSEA.

The rearrangement joins TRBV5-1 to TRBJ2-5. The length of the CDR3 is 13 residues. The germline V gene encodes CDR1 SGHRS and CDR2 YFSETQ. CDR3 residues: CASGKQRQETQYF.

J is TRBJ1-5 and V is TRBV20-1. The CDR3 spans 14 residues. Germline lookup yields CDR1 DFQATT and CDR2 SNEGSKA (reference sequence). CDR3: CSARAFERNQPQHF.

The chain recombines TRBV12-3 or TRBV12-4 with TRBJ1-3. The CDR3 runs 13 residues. The CDR3 here is CASSVDEGNTIYF.

The genes are TRBV6-5 and TRBJ2-5; TCRdb proposes TRBD2, but this gene call is untestable without DNA. Germline V gives CDR1 MNHEY, CDR2 SVGAGI. This CDR3 has 13 amino acids. The CDR3 sequence: CASSWRELETQYF.